This T cell receptor (beta chain) originates from a study of vaccination and CD4 T cells after COVID-19. Study-level background: A median of around 70 days (range 14 to 241) separated dose two from the taking of post-vaccine samples.

Sample treatment: roughly ten-day PBMC culture with coronavirus spike peptide pools or control peptides (ViraFEST assay). V lost 6 bases to trimming and J lost 3 bases, with 11 bases between them. Per germline, CDR1 ENHRY and CDR2 SYGVKD. The length of the CDR3 is 13 residues. To note about this clonotype: What it binds is unknown.

Oncomine TCR Beta short-read sequencing was applied to DNA from cultured CD4+ T cells. MiXCR, run by TCRdb on the PCR reads, gives a single entry per CDR3 protein. The sample includes over 11,000 distinct CDR3 sequences, 50% to 75% seen only once; the top ten take roughly 21%. Specimen: CD4+ T cells from blood, cultured in vitro. This chain links TRBV10-3 with TRBJ1-1; tentative D call: TRBD1 (6 bases). The TCR sequence derives from a human donor who had recovered from COVID-19. CDR3 sequence reads: CAIRHREDTEAFF. In DNA form, the CDR3 reads TGTGCCATCAGACACAGGGAGGACACTGAAGCTTTCTTT.